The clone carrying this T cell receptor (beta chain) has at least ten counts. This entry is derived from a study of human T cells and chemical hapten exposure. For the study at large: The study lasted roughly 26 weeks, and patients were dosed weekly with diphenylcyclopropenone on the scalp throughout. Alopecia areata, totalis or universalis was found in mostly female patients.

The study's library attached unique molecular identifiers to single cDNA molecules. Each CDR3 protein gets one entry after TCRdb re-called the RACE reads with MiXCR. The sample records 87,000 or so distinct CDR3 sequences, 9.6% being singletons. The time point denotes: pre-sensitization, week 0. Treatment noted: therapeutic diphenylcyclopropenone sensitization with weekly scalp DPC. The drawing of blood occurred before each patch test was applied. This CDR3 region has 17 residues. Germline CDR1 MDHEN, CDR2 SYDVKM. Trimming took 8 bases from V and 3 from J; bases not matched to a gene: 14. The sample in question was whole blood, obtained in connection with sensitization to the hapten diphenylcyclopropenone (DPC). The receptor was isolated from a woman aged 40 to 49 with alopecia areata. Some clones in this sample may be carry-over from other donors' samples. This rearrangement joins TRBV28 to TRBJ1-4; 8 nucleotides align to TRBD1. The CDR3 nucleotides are TGTGCCAGCTTCCCGTCGCAGGGGGCGCAGGCTAATGAAAAACTGTTTTTT. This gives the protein CASFPSQGAQANEKLFF.